These T cell receptor beta chains were read from a single sample in a study of OX40 agonist ivuxolimab in advanced cancers. The table came from immunoSEQ multiplex PCR; TCRdb's copy has only in-frame clones and leaves some out. There are tens of thousands of clones in the sample; approximately 84% occur only once, and 26% lies in the top ten. The source was CD4+ or CD8+ T cells sorted from blood, collected in a trial of the OX40 agonist ivuxolimab. The receptors stem from an adult with an advanced solid tumor such as melanoma, head and neck, liver or kidney cancer. Each CDR3 is given without its conserved first and last residue. The order of the fields is V gene, CDR3 protein.

TRBV7-2 ASSLGGSDTQY
TRBV7-6 ASSSLDRLEGAF
TRBV27 ASKQDRGSYEQY
TRBV11-2 ASSLMTVGTEAF
TRBV7-6 ASSSGQGAAYEQY
TRBV5-6 ASSLHPGAEQY
TRBV11-1 ASSLGRNYEQY
TRBV4-2 ASSQDPLGYT
TRBV6-9 ASSDGQGSDTQY
TRBV30 AWSVLGNEQY